Detailed here is one T cell receptor (beta chain). Its antigen remains unknown. These data belong to a study of OX40 agonist ivuxolimab in advanced cancers. For the study at large: Ivuxolimab, which patients received intravenously every 2 weeks, was dosed at 0.01 to 10 mg/kg. Having had anti-PD-1, anti-PD-L1 or anti-CTLA-4 therapy before was allowed, and roughly 38% had some. Regarding the study as a whole: Clonal expansion among partial responders at 0.1-3.0 mg/kg ranked near the lowest. Certain nonresponders likewise exhibited a low normalized T-cell clonal expansion.

The table came from immunoSEQ multiplex PCR; TCRdb's copy has only in-frame clones and leaves some out. The table shows 36,000 or so clones, with 65% to 80% occurring only once. Germline CDR1 reads MNHNS; CDR2 reads SASEGT. The V end lost 4 bases, the J end lost 4 bases, and 16 bases lay between the germline ends. The CDR3 has 15 residues. This material consisted of CD4+ or CD8+ T cells sorted from blood, taken in a trial of the OX40 agonist ivuxolimab. The V and J genes are TRBV6-1 and TRBJ1-2; perhaps TRBD1 as D (5 bases). This TCR was recovered from an adult with an advanced solid tumor such as melanoma, head and neck, liver or kidney cancer. Here the CDR3 DNA reads TGTGCCAGCAGTGTATTGTGGGCCGGGGGCTATGGCTACACCTTC. Translating gives CASSVLWAGGYGYTF.